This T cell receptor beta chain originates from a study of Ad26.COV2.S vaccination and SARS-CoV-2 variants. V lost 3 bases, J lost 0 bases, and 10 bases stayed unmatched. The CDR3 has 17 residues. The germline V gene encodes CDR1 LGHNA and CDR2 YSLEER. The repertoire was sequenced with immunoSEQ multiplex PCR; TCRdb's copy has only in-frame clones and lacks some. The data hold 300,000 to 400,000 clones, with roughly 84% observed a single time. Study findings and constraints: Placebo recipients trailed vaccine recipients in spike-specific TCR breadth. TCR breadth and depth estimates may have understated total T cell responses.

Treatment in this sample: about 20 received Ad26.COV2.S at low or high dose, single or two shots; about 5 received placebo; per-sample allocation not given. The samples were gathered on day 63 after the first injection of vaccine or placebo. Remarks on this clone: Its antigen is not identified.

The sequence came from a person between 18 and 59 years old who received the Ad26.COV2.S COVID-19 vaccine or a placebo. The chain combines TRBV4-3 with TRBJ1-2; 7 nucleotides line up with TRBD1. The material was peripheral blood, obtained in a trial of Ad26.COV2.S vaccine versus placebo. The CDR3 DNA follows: TGCGCCAGCAGCCACAACCGGGACAGAGCCGCTAACTATGGCTACACCTTC. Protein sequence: CASSHNRDRAANYGYTF.